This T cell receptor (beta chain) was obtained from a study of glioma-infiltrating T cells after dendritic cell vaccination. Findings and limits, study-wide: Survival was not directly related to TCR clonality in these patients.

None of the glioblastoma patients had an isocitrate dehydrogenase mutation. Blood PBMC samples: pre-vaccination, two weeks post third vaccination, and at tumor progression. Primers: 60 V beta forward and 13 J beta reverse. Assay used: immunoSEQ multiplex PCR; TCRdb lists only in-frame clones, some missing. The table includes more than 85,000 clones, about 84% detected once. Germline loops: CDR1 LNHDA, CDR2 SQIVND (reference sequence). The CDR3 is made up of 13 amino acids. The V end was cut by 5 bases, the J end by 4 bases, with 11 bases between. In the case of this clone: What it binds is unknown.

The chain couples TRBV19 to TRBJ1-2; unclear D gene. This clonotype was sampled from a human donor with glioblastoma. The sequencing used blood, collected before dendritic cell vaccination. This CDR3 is CASSRTALYGYTF. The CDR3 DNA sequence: TGTGCCAGTAGTCGAACAGCCCTCTATGGCTACACCTTC.